This TCR beta chain comes out of a study of T cells in Graves' hyperthyroidism and ophthalmopathy. Deletions cut 5 bases from V and 2 bases from J, with 11 bases between. This CDR3 spans 15 amino acids. Germline V gives CDR1 KGHDR, CDR2 SFDVKD. The TCR beta CDR3 regions underwent amplification using RNA transcripts as the source. An initial round of RT-PCR targeting the TCR CDR3 relied on the HTBI primer set. TCRdb reanalysed the multiplex PCR reads using MiXCR and keeps one entry per CDR3 protein. Of roughly 110,000 distinct CDR3 sequences listed, about 15% are singletons. This clonotype has at least ten counts.

The source is a woman between 50 and 59 years old with Graves' hyperthyroidism. This sequence joins TRBV24-1 and TRBJ2-2, with TRBD1 as a possible D gene (5 bases). Source material: blood. DNA for the CDR3: TGTGCCACCAGTGGACGACAGTTTAACACCGGGGAGCTGTTTTTT. This gives the protein CATSGRQFNTGELFF.